This T cell receptor (beta chain) was captured in a study of monozygotic twins with inflammatory bowel disease. With the 5' RACE reads reprocessed, TCRdb shows one record per CDR3 protein and no DNA. The table for this sample gives 200,000 to 250,000 distinct CDR3 sequences. Per germline, CDR1 MNHEY and CDR2 SVGEGT. The CDR3 is 11 amino acids. The chain carries TRBV6-2 or TRBV6-3 and TRBJ1-1. Sequences were obtained from blood. This sequence was found in a human donor with ulcerative colitis or Crohn's disease, or a healthy co-twin of an affected twin (not recorded which). The chain's CDR3 is CASSQYTEAFF.